What follows are 32 T cell receptor beta chains derived from one specimen sequenced in a study of blood T cell repertoires in COVID-19. The assay was immunoSEQ multiplex PCR, and TCRdb's table has in-frame clones only and misses some. This table holds about 230,000 clones, about nine tenths found once. Sequencing input: peripheral blood. Receptor source: a man aged 50 to 60 with COVID-19, enrolled during active disease.

The rearrangement joins TRBV29-1 to TRBJ1-5; D may be TRBD1 (5 bases). The CDR3 runs 14 residues. CDR1 is SQVTM and CDR2 is ANQGSEA in the germline V gene. Between the trimmed V and J ends, which lost 1 base and 9 bases, there was a span of 16 bases. CDR3 in amino acids: CSVEGAGGTGPQHF. DNA for the CDR3: TGCAGCGTTGAAGGGGCGGGGGGAACCGGGCCCCAGCATTTT.

This sequence joins TRBV30 and TRBJ1-2, with TRBD1 as a possible D gene (5 bases). Germline V gene sequence: CDR1 GTSNPN, CDR2 SVGIG (reference sequence). Trimming removed 1 base at V and 2 bases at J, with 8 bases between. CDR3 length equals 13 residues. The CDR3 region has the DNA TGTGCCTGGAGTGGACAGAGAAACTATGGCTACACCTTC. Its protein is CAWSGQRNYGYTF.

V usage is TRBV3-1 (or the pseudogene TRBV3-2) and J usage is TRBJ2-7, with no clear D. This CDR3 has 15 amino acids. CDR1 is LGHDT and CDR2 is YNNKEL in the germline V gene (reference sequence). With 3 bases removed from V and 8 bases from J, the gap between germline ends came to 20 bases. The CDR3 here is CASSQAVVTSGKQYF. The CDR3, as DNA: TGTGCCAGCAGCCAGGCCGTGGTTACATCAGGCAAGCAGTACTTC.

V and J are TRBV30 and TRBJ2-2; D uncertain. V was trimmed by 0 bases and J by 6 bases, leaving 8 bases between them. The CDR3 length is 13 residues. The germline V gene has CDR1 GTSNPN and CDR2 SVGIG (reference sequence). The DNA for the CDR3 is TGTGCCTGGAGTGTGCTAGTTGCCGGGGAGCTGTTTTTT. Protein product: CAWSVLVAGELFF.

The chain recombines TRBV19 with TRBJ1-2, with TRBD1 identical over 10 bases. The J segment lost 4 bases and the V segment lost 7 bases, leaving 6 bases of the junction unmatched. Germline values: CDR1 LNHDA, CDR2 SQIVND (reference sequence). CDR3 length: 14 residues. The DNA of the CDR3 is TGTGCCAGTAACCCGGGACAGGGGCTCTATGGCTACACCTTC. It encodes CASNPGQGLYGYTF.

This chain connects TRBV7-6 to TRBJ2-1; 9 bases agree with TRBD2. The CDR3 length is 15 residues. J gave up 8 bases and V 2 bases, and 7 bases lay outside the gene matches. CDR1 SGHVS and CDR2 FNYEAQ come from the germline V gene. The CDR3 region has the DNA TGTGCCAGCAGCTTACTAGCGGGGTCTTTCCATGAGCAGTTCTTC. Its translation is CASSLLAGSFHEQFF.

J is TRBJ1-1 and V is TRBV5-1; TRBD1 matches 7 bases. Germline-derived CDR1 and CDR2 are SGHRS and YFSETQ. V shed 4 bases, J shed 0 bases, and the junction held 3 bases outside the gene matches. The CDR3 has 14 residues. The CDR3 region has the DNA TGCGCCAGCAGCCCGACAGGGATGAACACTGAAGCTTTCTTT. Protein: CASSPTGMNTEAFF.

In DNA form, the CDR3 reads TGTGCCAGCAGTGAACTTAGGGGGGGCCCTTACGAGCAGTACTTC. Translating it yields CASSELRGGPYEQYF. The chain has TRBV6-1 and TRBJ2-7, with D perhaps matching TRBD2 (7 bases). From germline, CDR1 is MNHNS and CDR2 SASEGT. With 2 bases removed from V and 4 bases from J, the gap between germline ends came to 15 bases. The CDR3 length is 15 residues.

The chain has TRBV6-5 and TRBJ2-1; TRBD1 agrees at 8 bases. The CDR3 is made up of 13 amino acids. CDR1 and CDR2 from the germline V gene are MNHEY and SVGAGI. J gave up 9 bases and V 6 bases, and 7 bases lay outside the gene matches. The CDR3 region is CASSHQGAVEQFF. The CDR3 coding sequence is TGTGCCAGCAGCCACCAGGGGGCTGTTGAGCAGTTCTTC.

Written as DNA, the CDR3 is TGTGCCAGCAGTTACTCGAGGTCAGCTACTAACTATGGCTACACCTTC. Amino acid sequence: CASSYSRSATNYGYTF. The chain couples TRBV6-5 to TRBJ1-2; D is ambiguous. The CDR3 length is 16 residues. The V end lost 0 bases, the J end lost 0 bases, and 11 bases lay between the germline ends. Germline values: CDR1 MNHEY, CDR2 SVGAGI.

The rearrangement uses TRBV5-6 and TRBJ2-5; 13 positions agree with TRBD2. The CDR3 length is 15 residues. J gave up 2 bases and V 4 bases, and 2 bases lay outside the gene matches. Germline V CDR1 and CDR2: SGHDT, YYEEEE. Written as DNA, the CDR3 is TGTGCCAGCAGCGTGGGACTAGCGGGACAAGAGACCCAGTACTTC. It translates to CASSVGLAGQETQYF.

The rearrangement links TRBV3-1 (or the pseudogene TRBV3-2) to TRBJ2-1; D gene uncertain. CDR3 length: 16 amino acids. Germline V CDR1 and CDR2: LGHDT, YNNKEL (reference sequence). The ends were cut back, 0 bases at V and 2 bases at J, with 11 bases in the middle. The CDR3 sequence: CASSQERRLAYNEQFF. DNA of the CDR3: TGTGCCAGCAGCCAAGAGAGGCGGCTAGCCTACAATGAGCAGTTCTTC.

The chain has TRBV30 and TRBJ2-3; 14 nucleotides line up with TRBD2. The CDR3 spans 18 residues. Per germline, CDR1 GTSNPN and CDR2 SVGIG (reference sequence). The V gene end was trimmed by 8 bases and the J gene end by 2 bases; junction bases not matched to a gene: 15. The CDR3, as DNA: TGTGCCCACCAATGGACTAGCGGGGGGCGCATTTTCACAGATACGCAGTATTTT. It yields the protein CAHQWTSGGRIFTDTQYF.

The chain combines TRBV19 with TRBJ1-5; 8 bases agree with TRBD1. The CDR3 extends over 15 amino acids. CDR1 LNHDA and CDR2 SQIVND come from the germline V gene (reference sequence). Trimming at V came to 5 bases and at J to 3 bases, leaving 6 bases not matched to a gene. The CDR3 sequence: CASSVRQGNNQPQHF. CDR3 bases: TGTGCCAGTAGTGTACGACAGGGGAACAATCAGCCCCAGCATTTT.

V and J are TRBV7-6 and TRBJ2-2, with 11 positions matching TRBD2. CDR1 and CDR2 (germline): SGHVS, FNYEAQ. CDR3 length: 16 amino acids. With V trimmed by 4 bases and J by 7 bases, 8 bases remained unmatched. Written as DNA, the CDR3 is TGTGCCAGCAGCTCTCGACTAGCGGGAATTGGCGGGGAGCTGTTTTTT. Translation: CASSSRLAGIGGELFF.

This clone was seen a handful of times. This sequence joins TRBV19 and TRBJ2-7; no firm D call. The CDR3 sequence is 15 residues long. Germline V gene data show CDR1 as LNHDA and CDR2 as SQIVND (reference sequence). Trimming took 3 bases from V and 1 from J, leaving 13 bases between them. This chain's CDR3 is CASSIGNRISYEQYF. The CDR3 DNA follows: TGTGCCAGTAGTATTGGTAACAGAATTTCCTACGAGCAGTACTTC.

The gene calls are TRBV6-2 or TRBV6-3 and TRBJ2-1; D might be TRBD2 (5 bases). Trimming removed 6 bases from V and 0 bases from J, with 18 bases in between. Per germline, CDR1 MNHEY and CDR2 SVGEGT. This CDR3 contains 17 residues. The CDR3 here is CASSVGLGGRSYNEQFF. The CDR3 nucleotides are TGTGCCAGCAGCGTCGGACTGGGCGGCCGCTCCTACAATGAGCAGTTCTTC.

CDR3 nucleotides: TGTGCCAGCAGAGCGACAGGGTTCTACGAGCAGTACTTC. Translated, it gives CASRATGFYEQYF. J is TRBJ2-7 and V is TRBV27; 7 nucleotides align to TRBD1. Trimming removed 6 bases from V and 3 bases from J; junction bases left unmatched: 5. There are 13 residues in the CDR3. In germline, CDR1 is MNHEY, CDR2 SMNVEV (reference sequence).

This clone occurred a few times. The chain combines TRBV5-8 with TRBJ2-1; maybe TRBD1 (6 bases). The V end lost 2 bases, the J end lost 4 bases, and 22 bases lay between the germline ends. Germline V gene sequence: CDR1 SGHTS, CDR2 YDEGEE. The CDR3 consists of 18 residues. The CDR3 nucleotides are TGTGCCAGCAGCTTACAGGGAACAGGGAGAATTTTGTACAATGAGCAGTTCTTC. Its protein product is CASSLQGTGRILYNEQFF.

The V and J genes are TRBV27 and TRBJ1-5, with TRBD1 as a possible D gene (5 bases). The CDR3 is 18 residues long. Germline V gene lookup returns CDR1 MNHEY and CDR2 SMNVEV (reference sequence). V dropped 4 bases and J dropped 2 bases, with 21 bases sitting between them. CDR3 sequence (DNA): TGTGCCAGCAGTTCCAGGGTTTGTATCGTGGTCGGCAATCAGCCCCAGCATTTT. It encodes CASSSRVCIVVGNQPQHF.

The V call is TRBV3-1 (or the pseudogene TRBV3-2), the J call TRBJ2-1, with 7 bases lining up with TRBD2. The J segment lost 2 bases and the V segment lost 1 base, leaving 5 bases of the junction unmatched. This CDR3 has 16 amino acids. Germline CDR1 and CDR2: LGHDT and YNNKEL (reference sequence). CDR3: CASSQVPAGTYNEQFF. DNA of the CDR3: TGTGCCAGCAGCCAAGTGCCAGCGGGGACCTACAATGAGCAGTTCTTC.

The V gene is TRBV5-4, the J gene TRBJ2-5; maybe TRBD1 (6 bases). The V gene's germline CDR1 is SGHNT and CDR2 YYREEE (reference sequence). This CDR3 is 15 amino acids long. Trimming stripped 1 base from V and 4 bases from J, with 14 bases between. The CDR3 DNA follows: TGTGCCAGCAGCTTGCCACAGGGTCGTGGAGAGACCCAGTACTTC. Its protein product is CASSLPQGRGETQYF. The full variable domain, with the rest looked up from reference TRBV5-4 and TRBJ2-5, is ETGVTQSPTHLIKTRGQQVTLRCSSQSGHNTVSWYQQALGQGPQFIFQYYREEENGRGNFPPRFSGLQFPNYSSELNVNALELDDSALYLCASSLPQGRGETQYFGPGTRLLVL.

In this sample, this clone turned up once. As DNA, the CDR3 is TGTGCCAGCGGCTACCAGGGGATCCCCTACAATGAGCAGTTCTTC. Protein: CASGYQGIPYNEQFF. This chain uses TRBV27 with TRBJ2-1, with D possibly matching TRBD1 (6 bases). Germline V lookup: CDR1 MNHEY, CDR2 SMNVEV (reference sequence). Trimming took 8 bases from V and 2 from J, leaving 16 bases between them. The CDR3 has 15 amino acids.

This chain uses TRBV7-2 with TRBJ1-4; the D gene is possibly TRBD1 (5 bases). V lost 5 bases to trimming and J lost 0 bases, with 19 bases between them. The germline V gene has CDR1 SGHTA and CDR2 FQGNSA. The CDR3 consists of 18 residues. This CDR3 is CASSPRDFPGATNEKLFF. The DNA of the CDR3 is TGTGCCAGCAGCCCACGGGACTTCCCCGGTGCAACTAATGAAAAACTGTTTTTT.

The rearrangement links TRBV21-1 to TRBJ2-7; the table's D call, TRBD2, has no DNA check behind it. TRBV21-1 is reported as a pseudogene. The CDR3 spans 16 residues. This chain's CDR3 is CASSGRDTRGTYEQYF. The CDR3, as DNA: TGTGCCAGCAGCGGGAGGGACACCCGCGGAACATACGAGCAGTACTTC.

This chain joins TRBV10-3 and TRBJ1-5; D is uncertain. The germline CDR1 and CDR2 sequences are ENHRY and SYGVKD. This CDR3 is built from 12 residues. Trimming shortened V by 6 bases and J by 3 bases, and 6 bases separated the two germline ends. The CDR3 sequence: CAISQANQPQHF. Written as DNA, the CDR3 is TGTGCCATCAGCCAGGCCAATCAGCCCCAGCATTTT.

The chain carries TRBV9 and TRBJ1-1, with 8 bases lining up with TRBD1. The CDR3 is 15 residues long. V lost 0 bases and J lost 5; bases outside the gene matches: 6. Germline CDR1 is SGDLS and CDR2 is YYNGEE. This CDR3 is CASSVETGGWTEAFF. The DNA of the CDR3 is TGTGCCAGCAGCGTAGAAACAGGGGGTTGGACTGAAGCTTTCTTT. Complete variable domain (other parts from reference TRBV9 and TRBJ1-1): DSGVTQTPKHLITATGQRVTLRCSPRSGDLSVYWYQQSLDQGLQFLIQYYNGEERAKGNILERFSAQQFPDLHSELNLSSLELGDSALYFCASSVETGGWTEAFFGQGTRLTVV.

The chain couples TRBV4-2 to TRBJ1-2, with 8 positions matching TRBD1. The CDR3 has 15 residues. Germline values: CDR1 LGHNA, CDR2 YNFKEQ. The V segment lost 4 bases and the J segment 6 bases; nucleotides outside the gene matches: 10. The CDR3 reads CASSLRLTGDDGYTF. The CDR3, as DNA: TGTGCCAGCAGCCTTAGATTGACAGGGGATGATGGCTACACCTTC.

The chain uses TRBV7-2 and TRBJ1-4; 8 nucleotides match TRBD1. There are 15 residues in the CDR3. Trimming removed 4 bases from V and 7 bases from J; junction bases left unmatched: 8. Looked up from germline, CDR1 is SGHTA and CDR2 is FQGNSA. The CDR3 region is CASSSAGTGTEKLFF. CDR3 bases: TGTGCCAGCAGCTCAGCCGGGACAGGCACTGAAAAACTGTTTTTT.

The V and J genes are TRBV5-1 and TRBJ2-5; TRBD1 might be the D (5 bases). CDR1 and CDR2 (germline): SGHRS, YFSETQ. The CDR3 has 12 amino acids. Trimming took 0 bases from V and 9 from J, leaving 9 bases between them. As DNA, the CDR3 is TGCGCCAGCAGCTTGGGGCAGGGCCCCCAGTACTTC. Protein product: CASSLGQGPQYF.

This chain links TRBV28 with TRBJ1-2; the match to TRBD1 covers 11 bases. The germline V gene has CDR1 MDHEN and CDR2 SYDVKM. The CDR3 is made up of 15 amino acids. V lost 3 bases, J lost 5 bases, and 5 bases stayed unmatched. The CDR3 nucleotides read TGTGCCAGCAGTTTCGCCGGGACAGGGGGTTATGGCTACACCTTC. It translates to CASSFAGTGGYGYTF.

This clone was counted between two and nine times. The CDR3 region has the DNA TGTGCCAGCAGACTGTGGACCGGGGAGCTGTTTTTT. Its protein is CASRLWTGELFF. The V call is TRBV3-1 (or the pseudogene TRBV3-2), the J call TRBJ2-2; D not resolved. Trimming stripped 6 bases from V and 5 bases from J, with 7 bases between. Per germline, CDR1 LGHDT and CDR2 YNNKEL (reference sequence). CDR3 length: 12 residues.